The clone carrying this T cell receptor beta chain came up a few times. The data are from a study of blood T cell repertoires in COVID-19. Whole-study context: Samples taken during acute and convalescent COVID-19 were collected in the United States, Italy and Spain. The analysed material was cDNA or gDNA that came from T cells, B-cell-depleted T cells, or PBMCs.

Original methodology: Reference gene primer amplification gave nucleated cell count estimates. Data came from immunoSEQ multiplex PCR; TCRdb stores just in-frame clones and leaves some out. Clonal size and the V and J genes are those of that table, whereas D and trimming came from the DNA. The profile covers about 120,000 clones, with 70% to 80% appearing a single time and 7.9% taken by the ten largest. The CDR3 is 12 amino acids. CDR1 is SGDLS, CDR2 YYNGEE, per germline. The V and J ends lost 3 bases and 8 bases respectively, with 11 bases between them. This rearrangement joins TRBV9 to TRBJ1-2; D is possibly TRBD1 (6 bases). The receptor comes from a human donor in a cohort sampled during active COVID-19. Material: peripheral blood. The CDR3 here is CASSATGMGYTF. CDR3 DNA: TGTGCCAGCAGCGCCACAGGGATGGGCTACACCTTC.